The present T cell receptor beta chain was sequenced within a study of shared clonotypes between healthy human individuals. General study results and limits: When naive CD4 clonotypes were compared across several donors, about 4.8% were shared. Estimated richness was generally greater in naive than memory subsets.

Concerning this clone itself: Its cognate antigen is unknown.

CD8 cells regarded as naive lacked CD45RO, were positively chosen for CCR7, and omitted terminally differentiated effector memory CD45RA+ cells. Everyone who donated was a Caucasian adult who lived in Nashville, Tennessee. V lost 4 bases and J lost 0, with 7 bases in between. This CDR3 region has 14 residues. Germline V gene lookup returns CDR1 SGHDT and CDR2 YYEEEE. Method: immunoSEQ multiplex PCR; TCRdb's copy keeps in-frame clones and lacks some. The table includes about 2.1 million clones, 85% to 95% detected once. Sample: naive CD8+ T cells from PBMCs. This clonotype was obtained from a young man in good health. Some clones in this sample may be carry-over from other donors' samples. The chain recombines TRBV5-6 with TRBJ2-2; D is unclear. CDR3 protein: CASSADANTGELFF. The CDR3 coding sequence is TGTGCCAGCAGCGCTGACGCGAACACCGGGGAGCTGTTTTTT.